Presented here are 22 T cell receptor beta chains from one specimen sequenced in a study of T cell repertoires in cytomegalovirus infection. Using its own MiXCR run on the reads, TCRdb lists one record per CDR3 protein. The sample gives hundreds of thousands of distinct CDR3 sequences, around 35% of which show up once; 18% is in the top ten. Antigens of these TCRs are unknown. The specimen was cultured PBMCs, collected from culture after CMV antigen stimulation. Every receptor here comes from a human donor in good health (CMV status not recorded). Some clones in this sample may be carry-over from other donors' samples.

In the case of this clonotype: With a much larger clone just one base away, this may be a read error. This chain connects TRBV7-2 to TRBJ1-1; D unclear. Per the germline V gene, CDR1 is SGHTA and CDR2 is FQGNSA. This CDR3 has 12 amino acids. CDR3 sequence reads: CASGLLRERAFF. The CDR3 DNA follows: TGTGCCAGCGGCTTATTGAGGGAAAGAGCTTTCTTT.

The chain has TRBV6-1 and TRBJ2-7; TRBD2 is a possible D gene (5 bases). V lost 8 bases to trimming and J lost 4 bases, with 9 bases between them. Germline V gene lookup returns CDR1 MNHNS and CDR2 SASEGT. The length of the CDR3 is 11 residues. CDR3 sequence: CASGLLYEQYF. The CDR3 DNA reads TGTGCCAGCGGACTCCTATACGAGCAGTACTTC.

This chain links TRBV25-1 with TRBJ2-3; D not certain. The CDR3 loop spans 12 amino acids. The V end was cut by 8 bases, the J end by 0 bases, with 6 bases between. Germline values: CDR1 MGHDK, CDR2 SYGVNS. DNA of the CDR3: TGTGCCAGCTTCAGTAGCACAGATACGCAGTATTTT. Its protein is CASFSSTDTQYF.

The rearrangement joins TRBV4-3 to TRBJ2-5; 9 bases align to TRBD2. Germline V gene sequence: CDR1 LGHNA, CDR2 YSLEER. CDR3 length equals 19 residues. With 0 bases clipped from V and 4 bases from J, the junction kept 15 bases outside the gene matches. The CDR3 DNA reads as TGCGCCAGCAGCCAAGATTATCGAGGGCTAGCGGGATATTTAGAGACCCAGTACTTC. Amino acid sequence: CASSQDYRGLAGYLETQYF.

This clonotype came up a few times. The J gene is TRBJ2-3, the V gene TRBV4-1; maybe TRBD2 (6 bases). CDR3 length equals 19 residues. V gave up 4 bases and J gave up 4 bases, with 27 bases separating them. Per the germline V gene, CDR1 is MGHRA and CDR2 is YSYEKL. CDR3 sequence: CASSPDLVREAVSSDTQYF. CDR3 nucleotide sequence: TGCGCCAGCAGCCCAGATCTGGTGAGGGAGGCTGTCTCTTCAGATACGCAGTATTTT.

This clonotype was seen only a few times. The J gene is TRBJ1-1, the V gene TRBV6-8, with 11 bases that match TRBD1. Germline loops: CDR1 MNHGY, CDR2 SAAAGT. CDR3 length equals 15 residues. Losses at the gene ends were 7 bases for V and 1 base for J; bases not matched to a gene: 5. CDR3 in amino acids: CASMGTGGWNTEAFF. CDR3 bases: TGTGCCAGCATGGGGACAGGGGGTTGGAACACTGAAGCTTTCTTT.

This chain links TRBV6-6 with TRBJ1-6, with 9 nucleotides matching TRBD1. The germline gives CDR1 MNHNY, CDR2 SVGAGI (reference sequence). V was clipped by 6 bases and J by 10 bases; unmatched bases: 10. CDR3 size: 15 residues. The CDR3 spells CASRSGQGGGSPLHF. The CDR3 DNA follows: TGTGCCAGCAGATCGGGACAGGGAGGAGGATCACCCCTCCACTTT.

The chain combines TRBV4-1 with TRBJ1-6; weak D call: TRBD1 (5 bases). This CDR3 is built from 16 residues. The V gene's germline CDR1 is MGHRA and CDR2 YSYEKL. V lost 2 bases and J 13 bases, leaving 21 bases between the germline ends. The CDR3 here is CASSQPSKGTLTPLHF. In DNA, the CDR3 is TGCGCCAGCAGCCAACCCAGTAAGGGGACCTTAACTCCCCTCCACTTT.

This clonotype has a handful of counts. The V and J genes are TRBV28 and TRBJ1-5; weak D call: TRBD1 (5 bases). With 5 bases removed from V and 0 bases from J, the gap between germline ends came to 14 bases. In germline, CDR1 is MDHEN, CDR2 SYDVKM. CDR3 length equals 16 residues. The DNA of the CDR3 is TGTGCCAGCAGTAAATCGACAGCGGCTAGCAATCAGCCCCAGCATTTT. Translating it yields CASSKSTAASNQPQHF.

This chain uses TRBV5-6 with TRBJ1-2; 7 bases align to TRBD1. Germline lookup yields CDR1 SGHDT and CDR2 YYEEEE. CDR3 length equals 13 residues. The V gene end was trimmed by 5 bases and the J gene end by 2 bases; junction bases not matched to a gene: 3. This CDR3 reads CASRKQGNYGYTF. CDR3 DNA sequence: TGTGCCAGCAGAAAACAGGGGAACTATGGCTACACCTTC. The variable domain in full, completed from reference TRBV5-6 and TRBJ1-2, reads DAGVTQSPTHLIKTRGQQVTLRCSPKSGHDTVSWYQQALGQGPQFIFQYYEEEERQRGNFPDRFSGHQFPNYSSELNVNALLLGDSALYLCASRKQGNYGYTFGSGTRLTVV.

The rearrangement uses TRBV20-1 and TRBJ2-7; D not certain. There are 13 residues in the CDR3. Trimming stripped 1 base from V and 0 bases from J, with 7 bases between. Germline assignment: CDR1 DFQATT and CDR2 SNEGSKA (reference sequence). The CDR3 is CSARGFNSYEQYF. The CDR3 DNA reads as TGCAGTGCTAGAGGGTTTAACTCCTACGAGCAGTACTTC.

This CDR3 is CASSQVIARGTDTQYF. CDR3 nucleotides: TGTGCCAGCAGCCAAGTGATAGCCCGGGGGACAGATACGCAGTATTTT. The chain combines TRBV3-1 with TRBJ2-3; tentative D call: TRBD2 (6 bases). The CDR3 extends over 16 amino acids. Germline values: CDR1 LGHDT, CDR2 YNNKEL (reference sequence). Trimming pared 1 base from V and 3 bases from J, leaving 14 bases between.

In this sample, this clonotype turned up many times. The chain employs TRBV7-2 and TRBJ2-7, with TRBD2 matching over 9 bases. J lost 3 bases, V lost 0 bases, and 3 bases had no gene match. The germline V gene has CDR1 SGHTA and CDR2 FQGNSA. This CDR3 spans 15 amino acids. The CDR3 coding sequence is TGTGCCAGCAGCTTAGCTGGACTAGCGTACTACGAGCAGTACTTC. Translated: CASSLAGLAYYEQYF.

The chain links TRBV15 to TRBJ1-5; no reliable D call. The V end was cut by 2 bases, the J end by 0 bases, with 8 bases between. Germline V gene data show CDR1 as LNHNV and CDR2 as YYDKDF (reference sequence). This CDR3 has 15 residues. CDR3 sequence: CATSRKVTSNQPQHF. CDR3 nucleotides: TGTGCCACCAGCAGAAAGGTTACTAGCAATCAGCCCCAGCATTTT. Full variable domain (remainder filled in from reference TRBV15 and TRBJ1-5): DAMVIQNPRYQVTQFGKPVTLSCSQTLNHNVMYWYQQKSSQAPKLLFHYYDKDFNNEADTPDNFQSRRPNTSFCFLDIRSPGLGDTAMYLCATSRKVTSNQPQHFGDGTRLSIL.

This clonotype was recorded a few times. V gene TRBV6-6 combines with J gene TRBJ2-3; either TRBD1 or TRBD2 may fit D (6 bases each). With 2 bases removed from V and 4 bases from J, the gap between germline ends came to 13 bases. The CDR3 covers 15 residues. Germline V CDR1 and CDR2: MNHNY, SVGAGI (reference sequence). The CDR3 reads CASSYNGGRPDTQYF. CDR3 DNA: TGTGCCAGCAGTTACAATGGGGGGCGTCCAGATACGCAGTATTTT.

There are many counts of this clonotype. The V and J genes are TRBV7-2 and TRBJ1-3; D remains ambiguous. V shed 2 bases and J shed 0 bases, with 8 bases lying between them. CDR3 length: 15 residues. Germline V gives CDR1 SGHTA, CDR2 FQGNSA. Here the CDR3 reads CASSLQSFSGNTIYF. Written as DNA, the CDR3 is TGTGCCAGCAGCTTACAAAGCTTCTCTGGAAACACCATATATTTT.

This clonotype has a count of ten or more. V and J are TRBV7-8 and TRBJ2-3; 9 positions match TRBD1. Germline V gene sequence: CDR1 SGHVS, CDR2 FQNEAQ. V was pared by 4 bases and J by 6 bases, with 8 bases of the junction left unmatched. The length of the CDR3 is 15 residues. DNA for the CDR3: TGTGCCAGCAGCTCGCCGGGACAGGGTGTGGATACGCAGTATTTT. It specifies CASSSPGQGVDTQYF.

The CDR3 DNA reads as TGTGCCAGCAGTGAAATGGGACAGAAAAACCAAGAGACCCAGTACTTC. It encodes CASSEMGQKNQETQYF. The V and J genes are TRBV2 and TRBJ2-5; 7 bases map to TRBD1. CDR3 length: 16 amino acids. Losses at the gene ends were 2 bases for V and 0 bases for J; bases not matched to a gene: 6. In germline, CDR1 is SNHLY, CDR2 FYNNEI.

The CDR3: CASSLAPLAGSSYNEQFF. The CDR3 DNA follows: TGTGCCAGCAGCTTAGCGCCACTAGCGGGGAGCTCCTACAATGAGCAGTTCTTC. The V gene is TRBV7-2, the J gene TRBJ2-1; 10 bases align to TRBD2. The germline gives CDR1 SGHTA, CDR2 FQGNSA. This CDR3 has 18 amino acids. Trimming removed 0 bases from V and 0 bases from J; junction bases left unmatched: 5.

The rearrangement links TRBV6-2 or TRBV6-3 to TRBJ2-5; D is perhaps TRBD1 (6 bases). Deletions cut 7 bases from V and 5 bases from J, with 17 bases between. The length of the CDR3 is 14 residues. Germline values: CDR1 MNHEY, CDR2 SVGEGT. The CDR3 loop is CASTSRTVSETQYF. CDR3 nucleotides: TGTGCCAGCACTTCCCGGACAGTATCGGAGACCCAGTACTTC.

This rearrangement joins TRBV5-1 to TRBJ2-7; a weak D match, TRBD1 (5 bases). Trimming cost V 0 bases and J 9 bases, with 13 bases left between them. Germline V gene lookup returns CDR1 SGHRS and CDR2 YFSETQ. The CDR3 sequence is 13 residues long. The CDR3 protein is CASSLGQRQGQYF. As DNA, the CDR3 is TGCGCCAGCAGCTTGGGGCAGCGCCAGGGGCAGTACTTC.

The genes are TRBV12-3 or TRBV12-4 and TRBJ2-7; 8 bases match TRBD2. Trimming at V came to 6 bases and at J to 0 bases, leaving 4 bases not matched to a gene. The CDR3 is made up of 14 amino acids. This CDR3 is CASRGGRRSYEQYF. CDR3 coding DNA: TGTGCCAGCAGGGGCGGGAGGCGCTCCTACGAGCAGTACTTC.